One and the same sample provided the 26 T cell receptor beta chains below, sequenced in a study of graft-versus-host responses after intestinal transplantation. Repertoires were generated with immunoSEQ multiplex PCR, while TCRdb's copy carries only in-frame clones and drops some. This sample has about 120,000 clones, with approximately 90% found just once. Their antigens remain unidentified. The starting material was unstimulated CD4+ T cells sorted from spleen or lymph node cells, obtained before transplant. The source is a human donor who was the organ donor for an intestinal transplant.

The CDR3 DNA follows: TGTGCCAGCAGTGAAATGGCCCCCTACGAGCAGTACTTC. Translation gives CASSEMAPYEQYF. This chain uses TRBV6-1 with TRBJ2-7; D not resolved. The CDR3 spans 13 residues. Germline V gene lookup returns CDR1 MNHNS and CDR2 SASEGT. V was shortened by 2 bases and J by 2 bases, with 7 bases between the two germline ends.

This chain's CDR3 is CSARQPNEKLFF. In nucleotides, the CDR3 is TGCAGCGCCCGACAGCCAAATGAAAAACTGTTTTTT. This chain joins TRBV29-1 and TRBJ1-4, with D possibly being TRBD1 (5 bases). CDR3 length: 12 amino acids. The V end lost 7 bases, the J end lost 5 bases, and 11 bases lay between the germline ends. Germline assignment: CDR1 SQVTM and CDR2 ANQGSEA.

The J gene is TRBJ2-2, the V gene TRBV25-1; D may match TRBD1 or TRBD2 (6 bases each). The CDR3 covers 16 residues. Trimming pared 4 bases from V and 4 bases from J, leaving 16 bases between. In germline, CDR1 is MGHDK, CDR2 SYGVNS. The CDR3: CASSGITGGLTGELFF. The CDR3 DNA follows: TGTGCCAGCAGTGGTATTACTGGGGGGCTCACCGGGGAGCTGTTTTTT.

The rearrangement links TRBV7-6 to TRBJ2-1; D call uncertain. Germline CDR1 reads SGHVS; CDR2 reads FNYEAQ. V was clipped by 4 bases and J by 6 bases, with 13 bases between them. This CDR3 has 14 residues. The CDR3, as DNA: TGTGCCAGCAGCTCCCCGGGCCGAGGCAATGAGCAGTTCTTC. Translation gives CASSSPGRGNEQFF.

J is TRBJ2-3 and V is TRBV5-4; 7 bases align to TRBD2. Germline V gene data show CDR1 as SGHNT and CDR2 as YYREEE (reference sequence). The CDR3 runs to 13 residues. V was pared by 6 bases and J by 3 bases, with 4 bases of the junction left unmatched. In nucleotides, the CDR3 is TGTGCCAGCAACCCTAGCGGAACAGATACGCAGTATTTT. Translating it yields CASNPSGTDTQYF.

V and J are TRBV18 and TRBJ1-4, with 8 bases fitting TRBD1. With 5 bases clipped from V and 1 base from J, the junction kept 0 bases outside the gene matches. The germline gives CDR1 KGHSH, CDR2 LQKENI. There are 14 residues in the CDR3. The CDR3: CASSTGGTNEKLFF. In DNA, the CDR3 is TGTGCCAGCTCAACAGGGGGAACTAATGAAAAACTGTTTTTT.

The chain uses TRBV27 and TRBJ1-2, with D possibly matching TRBD1 (5 bases). This CDR3 has 12 residues. Deletions cut 6 bases from V and 7 bases from J, with 12 bases between. Germline V CDR1 and CDR2: MNHEY, SMNVEV (reference sequence). The CDR3 bases are TGTGCCAGCAGGGCAGGGCGGGGTGGCTACACCTTC. Translating gives CASRAGRGGYTF.

This clone was counted once. The rearrangement joins TRBV30 to TRBJ2-1; 8 bases fit TRBD2. Germline CDR1 GTSNPN, CDR2 SVGIG (reference sequence). The junction had 10 bases not matched to a gene; V was cut back by 2 bases and J by 7 bases. CDR3 length equals 15 residues. The CDR3 nucleotides read TGTGCCTGGAGTTTATGGGGACTAGAGGATAATGAGCAGTTCTTC. Translation: CAWSLWGLEDNEQFF.

J is TRBJ2-1 and V is TRBV14; TRBD1 matches 7 bases. V dropped 3 bases and J dropped 4; count of bases not matched to a gene: 6. The germline V gene encodes CDR1 SGHDN and CDR2 FVKESK. The CDR3 totals 15 residues. DNA for the CDR3: TGTGCCAGCAGCCACCATACGACAGGGTACAATGAGCAGTTCTTC. Encoded protein: CASSHHTTGYNEQFF.

This chain joins TRBV6-5 and TRBJ2-7, with 7 bases lining up with TRBD2. CDR1 and CDR2 (germline): MNHEY, SVGAGI. This CDR3 has 14 amino acids. J lost 7 bases, V lost 6 bases, and 12 bases had no gene match. DNA of the CDR3: TGTGCCAGCAGGCCGGGAGGAGGTACGAGGGAGCAGTACTTC. Encoded protein: CASRPGGGTREQYF.

This clone appeared a single time. V gene TRBV6-1 combines with J gene TRBJ2-7; 7 bases fit TRBD2. V shed 6 bases, J shed 3 bases, and the junction held 11 bases outside the gene matches. The CDR3 spans 15 residues. CDR1 and CDR2 (germline): MNHNS, SASEGT. This chain's CDR3 is CASRVERGSNYEQYF. In DNA form, the CDR3 reads TGTGCCAGCAGGGTGGAGCGCGGGAGTAACTACGAGCAGTACTTC.

The V and J genes are TRBV5-1 and TRBJ1-4; D gene ambiguous. V gave up 3 bases and J gave up 7 bases, with 13 bases separating them. From germline, CDR1 is SGHRS and CDR2 YFSETQ. The CDR3 covers 14 residues. The CDR3 DNA follows: TGCGCCAGCAGCTGGGTCCCCGGCGGTGAAAAACTGTTTTTT. Translating gives CASSWVPGGEKLFF.

The CDR3 reads CASSIGGLTYGYTF. For the CDR3, the DNA is TGTGCCAGTAGTATAGGGGGACTTACCTATGGCTACACCTTC. The J gene is TRBJ1-2, the V gene TRBV19; TRBD1 is a possible D gene (5 bases). Germline loops: CDR1 LNHDA, CDR2 SQIVND (reference sequence). This CDR3 comprises 14 residues. The V end was cut by 1 base, the J end by 4 bases, with 10 bases between. Complete variable domain (other parts from reference TRBV19 and TRBJ1-2): DGGITQSPKYLFRKEGQNVTLSCEQNLNHDAMYWYRQDPGQGLRLIYYSQIVNDFQKGDIAEGYSVSREKKESFPLTVTSAQKNPTAFYLCASSIGGLTYGYTFGSGTRLTVV.

V usage is TRBV6-6 and J usage is TRBJ1-4; TRBD1 aligns across 7 bases. After removal of 2 bases from V and 8 bases from J, the junction contained 5 bases not matched to a gene. There are 14 residues in the CDR3. The germline V gene has CDR1 MNHNY and CDR2 SVGAGI (reference sequence). The CDR3: CASSYRGGQEKLFF. CDR3 in DNA: TGTGCCAGCAGTTACCGGGGGGGACAGGAAAAACTGTTTTTT.

This chain links TRBV30 with TRBJ1-5; tentative D call: TRBD1 (5 bases). This CDR3 comprises 16 residues. Germline V lookup: CDR1 GTSNPN, CDR2 SVGIG (reference sequence). Trimming removed 0 bases from V and 7 bases from J, with 19 bases in between. The CDR3 reads CAWSVRAAQGTQPQHF. As DNA, the CDR3 is TGTGCCTGGAGTGTACGGGCCGCGCAGGGAACACAGCCCCAGCATTTT. The full variable domain, in which reference TRBV30 and TRBJ1-5 provide the parts outside the CDR3, is SQTIHQWPATLVQPVGSPLSLECTVEGTSNPNLYWYRQAAGRGLQLLFYSVGIGQISSEVPQNLSASRPQDRQFILSSKKLLLSDSGFYLCAWSVRAAQGTQPQHFGDGTRLSIL.

The chain links TRBV5-5 to TRBJ2-1, with D perhaps TRBD1 (5 bases). V shed 4 bases and J shed 0 bases, with 8 bases lying between them. The germline CDR1 and CDR2 sequences are SGHKS and YYEKEE (reference sequence). The CDR3 runs 14 residues. CDR3 DNA sequence: TGTGCCAGCAGCCCAAGGGGCTCCTACAATGAGCAGTTCTTC. Translation gives CASSPRGSYNEQFF.

This clone was counted only a few times. The rearrangement uses TRBV7-2 and TRBJ1-1; D possibly corresponds to TRBD1 (5 bases). Trimming removed 7 bases at V and 4 bases at J, with 16 bases between. Germline CDR1 SGHTA, CDR2 FQGNSA. This CDR3 has 14 residues. The CDR3 DNA reads as TGTGCCAGCACCCCCACCAGGGAGAGCACTGAAGCTTTCTTT. This codes for CASTPTRESTEAFF.

The chain combines TRBV27 with TRBJ1-2; D is unclear. Deletions cut 1 base from V and 7 bases from J, with 10 bases between. The CDR3 totals 13 residues. Germline-derived CDR1 and CDR2 are MNHEY and SMNVEV (reference sequence). This CDR3 is CASSLFGSGGYTF. DNA of the CDR3: TGTGCCAGCAGTTTATTCGGGTCTGGTGGCTACACCTTC.

The chain is built from TRBV4-1 and TRBJ2-7, with 7 bases that match TRBD2. This CDR3 contains 16 residues. Trimming cost V 4 bases and J 2 bases; bases outside gene matches: 11. Germline CDR1 and CDR2: MGHRA and YSYEKL. The CDR3 protein is CASSPGGGWGTYEQYF. The CDR3 DNA follows: TGCGCCAGCAGCCCGGGAGGCGGGTGGGGGACCTACGAGCAGTACTTC.

CDR3 DNA sequence: TGTGCCAGCAGTTTAACCCGACTAGCGGGAGGGCCGGGCGATACGCAGTATTTT. Amino acids: CASSLTRLAGGPGDTQYF. This sequence joins TRBV27 and TRBJ2-3; 14 nucleotides align to TRBD2. The length of the CDR3 is 18 residues. V dropped 2 bases and J dropped 6; count of bases not matched to a gene: 10. Germline V lookup: CDR1 MNHEY, CDR2 SMNVEV (reference sequence).

This chain connects TRBV19 to TRBJ2-7, with D uncertain. Per germline, CDR1 LNHDA and CDR2 SQIVND (reference sequence). This CDR3 is 13 amino acids long. Trimming shortened V by 2 bases and J by 2 bases, and 7 bases separated the two germline ends. The DNA for the CDR3 is TGTGCCAGTAGTATAACGGTACCCTACGAGCAGTACTTC. The encoded protein is CASSITVPYEQYF.

The chain employs TRBV6-5 and TRBJ2-2; either TRBD1 or TRBD2 may supply D (5 bases each). Germline V lookup: CDR1 MNHEY, CDR2 SVGAGI. The CDR3 contains 14 residues. V lost 5 bases and J 4 bases, leaving 11 bases between the germline ends. In DNA form, the CDR3 reads TGTGCCAGCAGTCCTGGGACGGTCACCGGGGAGCTGTTTTTT. Amino acids: CASSPGTVTGELFF.

This chain uses TRBV29-1 with TRBJ2-1; TRBD1 matches 8 bases. The ends lost 1 base at V and 6 bases at J; junction bases unmatched: 5. The germline V gene encodes CDR1 SQVTM and CDR2 ANQGSEA. CDR3 length: 14 residues. CDR3 in DNA: TGCAGCGTTGAAGTTCGTCAGGGGGCCAATGAGCAGTTCTTC. It encodes CSVEVRQGANEQFF.

This clone appeared a single time. This chain's CDR3 is CASSPQAGTGVKEKLFF. DNA for the CDR3: TGTGCCAGCTCACCACAGGCAGGGACGGGCGTTAAAGAAAAACTGTTTTTT. The V call is TRBV18, the J call TRBJ1-4; possible D gene TRBD1, 5 bases. V was cut by 1 base and J by 8 bases, with 20 bases left in between. The germline CDR1 and CDR2 sequences are KGHSH and LQKENI. The CDR3 has 17 amino acids.

The chain carries TRBV29-1 and TRBJ1-1, with D perhaps TRBD1 (6 bases). Looked up from germline, CDR1 is SQVTM and CDR2 is ANQGSEA. The CDR3 consists of 12 residues. The V and J ends lost 6 bases and 1 base respectively, with 9 bases between them. CDR3 nucleotides: TGCAGCGTGTTCAGGGGGAACACTGAAGCTTTCTTT. Translation gives CSVFRGNTEAFF.

This clone was recorded once. This chain connects TRBV12-5 to TRBJ2-3, with D possibly being TRBD1 (5 bases). This CDR3 has 14 amino acids. Trimming took 8 bases from V and 2 from J, leaving 14 bases between them. Germline CDR1 reads LGHNT; CDR2 reads FRNRAP. The CDR3 loop reads CASRQGLNTDTQYF. The DNA for the CDR3 is TGTGCTAGTAGGCAGGGTTTAAACACAGATACGCAGTATTTT.